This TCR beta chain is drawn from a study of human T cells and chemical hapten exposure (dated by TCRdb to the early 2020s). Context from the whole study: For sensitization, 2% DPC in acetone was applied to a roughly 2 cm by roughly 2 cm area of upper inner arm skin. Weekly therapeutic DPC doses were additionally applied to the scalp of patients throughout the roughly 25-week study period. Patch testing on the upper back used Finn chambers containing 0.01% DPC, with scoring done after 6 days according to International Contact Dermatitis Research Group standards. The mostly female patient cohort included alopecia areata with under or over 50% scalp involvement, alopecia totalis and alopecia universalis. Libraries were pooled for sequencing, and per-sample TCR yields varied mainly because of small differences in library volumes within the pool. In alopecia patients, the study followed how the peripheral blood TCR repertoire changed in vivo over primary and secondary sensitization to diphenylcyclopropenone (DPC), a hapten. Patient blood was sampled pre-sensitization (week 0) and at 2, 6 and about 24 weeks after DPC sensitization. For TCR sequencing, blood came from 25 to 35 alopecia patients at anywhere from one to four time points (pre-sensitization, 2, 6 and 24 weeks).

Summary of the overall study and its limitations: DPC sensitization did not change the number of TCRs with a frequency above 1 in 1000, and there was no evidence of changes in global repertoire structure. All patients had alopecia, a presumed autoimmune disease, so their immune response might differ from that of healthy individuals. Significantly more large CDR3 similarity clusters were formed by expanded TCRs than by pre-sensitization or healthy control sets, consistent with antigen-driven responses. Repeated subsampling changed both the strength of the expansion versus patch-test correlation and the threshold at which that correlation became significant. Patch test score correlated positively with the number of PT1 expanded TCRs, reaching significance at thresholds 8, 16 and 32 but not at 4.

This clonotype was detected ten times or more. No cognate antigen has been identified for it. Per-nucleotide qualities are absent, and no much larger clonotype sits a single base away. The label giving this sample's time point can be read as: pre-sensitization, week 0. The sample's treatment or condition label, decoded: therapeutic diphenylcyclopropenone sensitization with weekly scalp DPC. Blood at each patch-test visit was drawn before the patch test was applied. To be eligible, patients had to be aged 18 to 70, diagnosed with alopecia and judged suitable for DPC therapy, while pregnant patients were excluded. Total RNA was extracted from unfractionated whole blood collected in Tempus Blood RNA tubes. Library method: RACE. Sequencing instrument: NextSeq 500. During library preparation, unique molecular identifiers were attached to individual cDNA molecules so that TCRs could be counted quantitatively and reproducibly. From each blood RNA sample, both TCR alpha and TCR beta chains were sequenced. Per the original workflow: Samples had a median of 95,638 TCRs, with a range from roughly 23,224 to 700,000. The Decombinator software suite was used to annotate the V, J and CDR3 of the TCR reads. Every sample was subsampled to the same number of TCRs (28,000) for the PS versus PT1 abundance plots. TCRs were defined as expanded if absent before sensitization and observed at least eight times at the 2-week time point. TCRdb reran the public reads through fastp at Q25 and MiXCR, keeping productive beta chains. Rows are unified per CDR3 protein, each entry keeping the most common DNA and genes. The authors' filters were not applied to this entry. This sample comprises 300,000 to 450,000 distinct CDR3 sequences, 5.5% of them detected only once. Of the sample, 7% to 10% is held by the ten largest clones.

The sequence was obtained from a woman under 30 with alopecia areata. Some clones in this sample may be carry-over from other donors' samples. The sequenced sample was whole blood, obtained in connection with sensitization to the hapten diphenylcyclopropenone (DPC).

The nucleotide sequence is given as TGCGCCAGCAGCGGGGGGCAGCCTCGATCAGATACGCAGTATTTT. Translated, this is CASSGGQPRSDTQYF. The chain is encoded by TRBV5-1 joined to TRBJ2-3, with the D call perhaps TRBD1 or TRBD2, as 6 bases match in each case. The germline V gene gives CDR1 as SGHRS and CDR2 as YFSETQ. A distance of 16 bases separates the germline ends of V and J, which lose 4 bases and 4 bases respectively. The CDR3 starts with the cysteine, ends with the phenylalanine, and has 15 residues. Only CDR3 DNA is held: 45 bases, read in frame from base 1. The entire variable domain, with the stretches around the CDR3 drawn from the reference TRBV5-1 and TRBJ2-3 proteins, is KAGVTQTPRYLIKTRGQQVTLSCSPISGHRSVSWYQQTPGQGLQFLFEYFSETQRNKGNFPGRFSGRQFSNSRSEMNVSTLELGDSALYLCASSGGQPRSDTQYFGPGTRLTVL.